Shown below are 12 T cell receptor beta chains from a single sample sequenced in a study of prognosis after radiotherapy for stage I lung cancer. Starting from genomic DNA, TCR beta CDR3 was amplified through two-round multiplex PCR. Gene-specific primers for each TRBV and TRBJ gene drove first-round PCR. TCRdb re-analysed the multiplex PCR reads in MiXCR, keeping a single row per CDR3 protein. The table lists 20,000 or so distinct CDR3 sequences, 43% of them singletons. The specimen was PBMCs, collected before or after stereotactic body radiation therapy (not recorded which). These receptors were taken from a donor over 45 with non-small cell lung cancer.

CDR3 protein: CANLSEGGDSPLHF. The CDR3 nucleotides are TGTGCCAACCTATCTGAGGGAGGGGATTCACCCCTCCACTTT. The chain is built from TRBV2 and TRBJ1-6; a possible D gene is TRBD1 (5 bases). Germline loops: CDR1 SNHLY, CDR2 FYNNEI. The CDR3 totals 14 residues. The V gene lost 10 bases and the J gene lost 8 bases, with 18 bases spanning the gap. The full variable domain, in which reference TRBV2 and TRBJ1-6 provide the parts outside the CDR3, is EPEVTQTPSHQVTQMGQEVILRCVPISNHLYFYWYRQILGQKVEFLVSFYNNEISEKSEIFDDQFSVERPDGSNFTLKIRSTKLEDSAMYFCANLSEGGDSPLHFGNGTRLTVT.

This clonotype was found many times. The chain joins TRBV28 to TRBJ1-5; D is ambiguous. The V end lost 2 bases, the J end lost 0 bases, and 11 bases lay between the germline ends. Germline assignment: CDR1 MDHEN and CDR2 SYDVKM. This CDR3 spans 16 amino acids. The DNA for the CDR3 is TGTGCCAGCAGTTTAAGCTTCAAATATAGCAATCAGCCCCAGCATTTT. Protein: CASSLSFKYSNQPQHF.

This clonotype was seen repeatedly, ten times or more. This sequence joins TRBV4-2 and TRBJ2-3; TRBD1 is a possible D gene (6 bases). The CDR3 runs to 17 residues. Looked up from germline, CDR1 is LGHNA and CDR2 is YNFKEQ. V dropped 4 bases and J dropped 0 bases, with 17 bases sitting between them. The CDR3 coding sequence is TGTGCCAGCAGCCGGGGGACAACCTTAACTAGCACAGATACGCAGTATTTT. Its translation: CASSRGTTLTSTDTQYF.

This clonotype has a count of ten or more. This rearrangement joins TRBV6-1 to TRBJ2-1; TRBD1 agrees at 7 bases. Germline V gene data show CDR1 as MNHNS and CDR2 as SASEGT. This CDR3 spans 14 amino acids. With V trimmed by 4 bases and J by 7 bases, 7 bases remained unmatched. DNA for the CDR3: TGTGCCAGCAGTGTTCAGGACAGGTTAAATGAGCAGTTCTTC. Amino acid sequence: CASSVQDRLNEQFF.

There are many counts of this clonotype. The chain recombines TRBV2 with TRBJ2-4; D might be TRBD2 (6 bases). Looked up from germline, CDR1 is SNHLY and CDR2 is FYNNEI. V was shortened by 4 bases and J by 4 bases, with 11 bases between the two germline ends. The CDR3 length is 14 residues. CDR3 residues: CASSGGDVKNIQYF. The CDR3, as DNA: TGTGCCAGCAGTGGCGGGGACGTAAAAAACATTCAGTACTTC.

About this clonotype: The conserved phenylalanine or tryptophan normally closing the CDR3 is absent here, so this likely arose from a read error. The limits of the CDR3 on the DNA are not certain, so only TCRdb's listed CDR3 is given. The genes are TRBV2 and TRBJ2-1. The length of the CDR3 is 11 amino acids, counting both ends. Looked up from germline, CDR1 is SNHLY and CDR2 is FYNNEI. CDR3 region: CASRFYNEQLL.

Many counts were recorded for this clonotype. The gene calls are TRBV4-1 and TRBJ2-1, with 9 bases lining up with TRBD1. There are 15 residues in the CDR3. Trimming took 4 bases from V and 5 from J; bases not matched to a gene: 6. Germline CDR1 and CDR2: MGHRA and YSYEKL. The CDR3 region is CASSRIGTGNNEQFF. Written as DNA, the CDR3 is TGCGCCAGCAGCCGTATTGGGACAGGGAACAATGAGCAGTTCTTC.

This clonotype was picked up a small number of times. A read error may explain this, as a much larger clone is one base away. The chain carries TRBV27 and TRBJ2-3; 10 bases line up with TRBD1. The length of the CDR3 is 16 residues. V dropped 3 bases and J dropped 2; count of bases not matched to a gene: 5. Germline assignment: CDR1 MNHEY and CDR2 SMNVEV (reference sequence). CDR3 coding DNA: TGTGCCAGCAGTTTGGACAGGGGGGTGGCCACAGATACGCAGTATTTT. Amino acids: CASSLDRGVATDTQYF.

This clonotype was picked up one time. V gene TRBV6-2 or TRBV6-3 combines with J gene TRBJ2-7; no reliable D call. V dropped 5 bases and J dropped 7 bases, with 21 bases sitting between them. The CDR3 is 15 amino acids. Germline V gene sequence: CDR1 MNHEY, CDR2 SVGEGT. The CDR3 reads CASSRRSSLTPEQYF. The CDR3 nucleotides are TGTGCCAGCAGTAGGCGGAGTAGCTTGACTCCGGAGCAGTACTTC.

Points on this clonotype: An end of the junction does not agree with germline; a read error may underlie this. CDR3 amino acids: CSSSPTAETQYF. In DNA, the CDR3 is TGTTCCAGCAGTCCAACGGCAGAGACCCAGTACTTC. The V gene is TRBV12-3 or TRBV12-4, the J gene TRBJ2-5, with unresolved D. CDR3 length: 12 residues.

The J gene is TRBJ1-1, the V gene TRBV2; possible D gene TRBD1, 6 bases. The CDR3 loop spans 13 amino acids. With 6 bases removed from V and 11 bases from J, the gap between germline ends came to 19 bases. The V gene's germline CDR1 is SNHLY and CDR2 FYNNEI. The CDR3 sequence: CASSQQGPEGAFF. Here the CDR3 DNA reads TGTGCCAGCAGCCAACAGGGCCCGGAGGGGGCTTTCTTT.

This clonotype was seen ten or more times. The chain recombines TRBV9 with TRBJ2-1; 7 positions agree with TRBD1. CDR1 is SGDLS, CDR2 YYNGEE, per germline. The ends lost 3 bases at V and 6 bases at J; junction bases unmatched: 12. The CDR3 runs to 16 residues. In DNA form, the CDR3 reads TGTGCCAGCAGCGCCCTGACAGGGTTTGCAGGCAATGAGCAGTTCTTC. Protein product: CASSALTGFAGNEQFF.